Included here is one T cell receptor (beta chain) sequence, with context. Its specificity is unknown. The V end lost 7 bases, the J end lost 12 bases, and 30 bases lay between the germline ends. The V gene's germline CDR1 is SQVTM and CDR2 ANQGSEA. This CDR3 comprises 15 residues. Time point noted: persistent/refractory GD, antithyroid drugs over 5 years with positive TRAb. TCR sequences were obtained from RNA taken from PBMCs. The data originate from a study of regulatory T cells in long-lasting Graves disease. Findings and limits, study-wide: Persistent cases favored TRBV28, TRBJ1-2 and TRBJ2-5.

Arm-PCR of CDR3 regions and iRepertoire HTBI primers were the basis on which TCR beta libraries were built. One entry per CDR3 protein results from TCRdb running MiXCR on the multiplex PCR reads. The table includes 600,000 to 800,000 distinct CDR3 sequences, about 30% detected once. The receptor was isolated from a female donor with Graves disease. This material consisted of peripheral blood mononuclear cells (PBMCs), taken when the disease was refractory, from a patient treated with antithyroid drugs. The chain uses TRBV29-1 and TRBJ1-1, with D possibly TRBD1 on 5 matching bases. The CDR3 bases are TGCAGCGCCCACGGAGTGGGGACCGAAAACCCTGGTACTTTCTTT. It codes for CSAHGVGTENPGTFF.